Listed below are T cell receptor beta chains from one sample, sequenced in a study of siplizumab effects on memory and regulatory T cells. Data came from immunoSEQ multiplex PCR; TCRdb stores just in-frame clones and leaves some out. The sample lists 75,000 to 100,000 clones, 85% to 95% occurring once. The material sequenced was non-Treg CD4+ T cells sorted from blood. These TCRs come from a human donor in good health. The CDR3 runs from the conserved cysteine through the conserved F or W. The order of the fields is V gene, J gene, D gene, CDR3 length, clone size, CDR3 DNA, CDR3 protein. The D gene is left open where the match is weak. The size field is filled for only some rows; it gives once, few, many or a size class.

v_call: TRBV15
j_call: TRBJ2-7
d_call: TRBD2
cdr3_length: 14
clone_size: -
cdr3_nt: TGTGCCACCAGCAACCGCCGGACTAGCGGCGAGCAGTACTTC
cdr3_aa: CATSNRRTSGEQYF

v_call: TRBV28
j_call: TRBJ1-4
d_call: -
cdr3_length: 14
clone_size: -
cdr3_nt: TGTGCCAGCAGTTTATTCGCCCCAAATGAAAAACTGTTTTTT
cdr3_aa: CASSLFAPNEKLFF

v_call: TRBV28
j_call: TRBJ1-2
d_call: -
cdr3_length: 12
clone_size: -
cdr3_nt: TGTGCCAGCAGGCAAATAAGCGGTGGCTACACCTTC
cdr3_aa: CASRQISGGYTF

v_call: TRBV5-4
j_call: TRBJ1-3
d_call: -
cdr3_length: 16
clone_size: -
cdr3_nt: TGTGCCAGCAGCCGGTGGGGCTACTACGGTGGAAACACCATATATTTT
cdr3_aa: CASSRWGYYGGNTIYF

v_call: TRBV29-1
j_call: TRBJ2-5
d_call: -
cdr3_length: 14
clone_size: -
cdr3_nt: TGCAGCGTTGAAGGTGGGGGGCTAGGGGAGACCCAGTACTTC
cdr3_aa: CSVEGGGLGETQYF

v_call: TRBV27
j_call: TRBJ2-1
d_call: -
cdr3_length: 14
clone_size: -
cdr3_nt: TGTGCCAGCAGTTTGGTAGACTCGAACAATGAGCAGTTCTTC
cdr3_aa: CASSLVDSNNEQFF

v_call: TRBV18
j_call: TRBJ1-4
d_call: TRBD1
cdr3_length: 14
clone_size: once
cdr3_nt: TGTGCCAGCTCACCGGGACAGATCCTTGAAAAACTGTTTTTT
cdr3_aa: CASSPGQILEKLFF

v_call: TRBV6-6
j_call: TRBJ2-2
d_call: -
cdr3_length: 12
clone_size: -
cdr3_nt: TGTGCCAGCATCGATACCACCGGGGAGCTGTTTTTT
cdr3_aa: CASIDTTGELFF

v_call: TRBV28
j_call: TRBJ2-2
d_call: TRBD1
cdr3_length: 16
clone_size: -
cdr3_nt: TGTGCCAGCAGTTTACGGACAGGGGGCTTTTCTGGGGAGCTGTTTTTT
cdr3_aa: CASSLRTGGFSGELFF

v_call: TRBV7-6
j_call: TRBJ2-7
d_call: TRBD1
cdr3_length: 14
clone_size: -
cdr3_nt: TGTGCCAGCAGCCCCGGACAGGGGGCTCGCGAGCAGTACTTC
cdr3_aa: CASSPGQGAREQYF

v_call: TRBV21-1
j_call: TRBJ1-1
d_call: -
cdr3_length: 14
clone_size: -
cdr3_nt: TGTGCCAGCAGCAAAGAACGGGGACAGGCATCGGCTTTCTTT
cdr3_aa: CASSKERGQASAFF

v_call: TRBV25-1
j_call: TRBJ2-5
d_call: TRBD1
cdr3_length: 16
clone_size: -
cdr3_nt: TGTGCCAGCAGTGACCCCCTTTCGGGACAGGGCTTTACCCAGTACTTC
cdr3_aa: CASSDPLSGQGFTQYF

v_call: TRBV27
j_call: TRBJ1-1
d_call: -
cdr3_length: 14
clone_size: -
cdr3_nt: TGTGCCAGCAGTTTATTGGGGCAGCGTCCCGAAGCTTTCTTT
cdr3_aa: CASSLLGQRPEAFF

v_call: TRBV27
j_call: TRBJ1-1
d_call: TRBD1
cdr3_length: 16
clone_size: once
cdr3_nt: TGTGCCAGCATCGCGGGGACAGGGTACATGAACACTGAAGCTTTCTTT
cdr3_aa: CASIAGTGYMNTEAFF

v_call: TRBV4-1
j_call: TRBJ2-1
d_call: TRBD2
cdr3_length: 19
clone_size: -
cdr3_nt: TGCGCCAGCAGCCAAGGTGCGGTCAGCGGGAGGCAGATCTACAATGAGCAGTTCTTC
cdr3_aa: CASSQGAVSGRQIYNEQFF

v_call: TRBV30
j_call: TRBJ2-7
d_call: -
cdr3_length: 14
clone_size: -
cdr3_nt: TGTGCCTGCTCCGGGGGCTTAAGGTTGGGAGAGCAGTACTTC
cdr3_aa: CACSGGLRLGEQYF

v_call: TRBV29-1
j_call: TRBJ1-1
d_call: -
cdr3_length: 12
clone_size: -
cdr3_nt: TGCAGCGTTGATCGGGGGGCAGGTGAAGCTTTCTTT
cdr3_aa: CSVDRGAGEAFF

v_call: TRBV27
j_call: TRBJ1-3
d_call: -
cdr3_length: 14
clone_size: -
cdr3_nt: TGTGCCAGCAGTTTCTCGGCTATTGGAAACACCATATATTTT
cdr3_aa: CASSFSAIGNTIYF

v_call: TRBV15
j_call: TRBJ2-1
d_call: TRBD2
cdr3_length: 15
clone_size: -
cdr3_nt: TGTGCCACCAGCAGGGGGACTAGCGGATACAATGAGCAGTTCTTC
cdr3_aa: CATSRGTSGYNEQFF

v_call: TRBV20-1
j_call: TRBJ2-4
d_call: -
cdr3_length: 11
clone_size: -
cdr3_nt: TGCAGCGGAGGCGCTTCGGGGTTTCAGTACTTC
cdr3_aa: CSGGASGFQYF

v_call: TRBV27
j_call: TRBJ2-7
d_call: -
cdr3_length: 16
clone_size: -
cdr3_nt: TGTGCCAGCAGTTGGTCGGCGACTAGGCACCAATACGAGCAGTACTTC
cdr3_aa: CASSWSATRHQYEQYF

v_call: TRBV7-9
j_call: TRBJ2-7
d_call: -
cdr3_length: 14
clone_size: -
cdr3_nt: TGTGCCAGCAGCTTATCTAAGGAGGCCGACGAGCAGTACTTC
cdr3_aa: CASSLSKEADEQYF

v_call: TRBV6-1
j_call: TRBJ2-7
d_call: TRBD1
cdr3_length: 13
clone_size: -
cdr3_nt: TGTGCCAGCACCCGACAGGGGGCGAAAGGCGGGTACTTC
cdr3_aa: CASTRQGAKGGYF

v_call: TRBV5-8
j_call: TRBJ2-5
d_call: -
cdr3_length: 14
clone_size: -
cdr3_nt: TGTGCCAGCAGCCCCAGCCGTCTCATGGAGACCCAGTACTTC
cdr3_aa: CASSPSRLMETQYF

v_call: TRBV14
j_call: TRBJ2-1
d_call: TRBD2
cdr3_length: 17
clone_size: -
cdr3_nt: TGTGCCAGCAGCCAAGAGCGCCTCGCGGGAGGGCCCAATGAGCAGTTCTTC
cdr3_aa: CASSQERLAGGPNEQFF

v_call: TRBV27
j_call: TRBJ2-7
d_call: TRBD1
cdr3_length: 16
clone_size: -
cdr3_nt: TGTGCCAGCAGCCGACACTTGACAGGGAGCTCCTACGAGCAGTACTTC
cdr3_aa: CASSRHLTGSSYEQYF

v_call: TRBV27
j_call: TRBJ1-4
d_call: -
cdr3_length: 17
clone_size: -
cdr3_nt: TGTGCCAGCGGATCGCCCGCGGTGGGTGCAACTAATGAAAAACTGTTTTTT
cdr3_aa: CASGSPAVGATNEKLFF

v_call: TRBV6-5
j_call: TRBJ2-1
d_call: TRBD1
cdr3_length: 15
clone_size: -
cdr3_nt: TGTGCCAGCAGACCCGGACAGGGGGTTGTCCATGAGCAGTTCTTC
cdr3_aa: CASRPGQGVVHEQFF

v_call: TRBV27
j_call: TRBJ2-7
d_call: -
cdr3_length: 12
clone_size: once
cdr3_nt: TGTGCCAGCAGTGGGTCTCCATACGAGCAGTACTTC
cdr3_aa: CASSGSPYEQYF

v_call: TRBV4-2
j_call: TRBJ2-5
d_call: TRBD1
cdr3_length: 15
clone_size: -
cdr3_nt: TGTGCCAGCAGCCAAGGTGGACAGGGCCAAGAGACCCAGTACTTC
cdr3_aa: CASSQGGQGQETQYF

v_call: TRBV30
j_call: TRBJ2-1
d_call: -
cdr3_length: 11
clone_size: -
cdr3_nt: TGTGCCTGGAGCTATCTCAATGAGCAGTTCTTC
cdr3_aa: CAWSYLNEQFF

v_call: TRBV19
j_call: TRBJ1-1
d_call: -
cdr3_length: 15
clone_size: -
cdr3_nt: TGTGCCAGTAGTATGGGGGCAGGAACGAACACTGAAGCTTTCTTT
cdr3_aa: CASSMGAGTNTEAFF

v_call: TRBV28
j_call: TRBJ2-3
d_call: TRBD2
cdr3_length: 16
clone_size: -
cdr3_nt: TGTGCCAGCACGCGACCGGGACTAGTCACCGCAGATACGCAGTATTTT
cdr3_aa: CASTRPGLVTADTQYF

v_call: TRBV29-1
j_call: TRBJ2-1
d_call: TRBD2
cdr3_length: 13
clone_size: once
cdr3_nt: TGCAGCGTTGAAGAGGGAGGGGCCAATGAGCAGTTCTTC
cdr3_aa: CSVEEGGANEQFF

v_call: TRBV29-1
j_call: TRBJ2-7
d_call: TRBD2
cdr3_length: 16
clone_size: -
cdr3_nt: TGCAGCGTCTTAGGGGAGAGTAGCGGGAGCTCCTACGAGCAGTACTTC
cdr3_aa: CSVLGESSGSSYEQYF

v_call: TRBV28
j_call: TRBJ2-2
d_call: TRBD2
cdr3_length: 17
clone_size: once
cdr3_nt: TGTGCCAGCAGTTTATGGAGTGGAGCGGGAGTCTCCGGGGAGCTGTTTTTT
cdr3_aa: CASSLWSGAGVSGELFF

v_call: TRBV2
j_call: TRBJ2-5
d_call: -
cdr3_length: 12
clone_size: -
cdr3_nt: TGTGCCAGCAGTGAAGTCCTAGAGACCCAGTACTTC
cdr3_aa: CASSEVLETQYF

v_call: TRBV5-1
j_call: TRBJ1-1
d_call: -
cdr3_length: 15
clone_size: -
cdr3_nt: TGCGCCAGCAGCTCCCAACAATCCGTCGGGACTGAAGCTTTCTTT
cdr3_aa: CASSSQQSVGTEAFF

v_call: TRBV25-1
j_call: TRBJ1-2
d_call: -
cdr3_length: 13
clone_size: -
cdr3_nt: TGTGCCAGCAGTGAATTAATGTCGGGAGGCTACACCTTC
cdr3_aa: CASSELMSGGYTF

v_call: TRBV11-3
j_call: TRBJ2-3
d_call: -
cdr3_length: 16
clone_size: -
cdr3_nt: TGTGCCAGCAGCTTAGAGGTAGCGGATTACACAGATACGCAGTATTTT
cdr3_aa: CASSLEVADYTDTQYF

v_call: TRBV28
j_call: TRBJ1-5
d_call: -
cdr3_length: 15
clone_size: -
cdr3_nt: TGTGCCAGCAGGGCGTCGGGGGGGGACAATCAGCCCCAGCATTTT
cdr3_aa: CASRASGGDNQPQHF

v_call: TRBV7-8
j_call: TRBJ2-5
d_call: -
cdr3_length: 16
clone_size: -
cdr3_nt: TGTGCCAGCAGCAAGACGACGGGACATCTACAAGAGACCCAGTACTTC
cdr3_aa: CASSKTTGHLQETQYF

v_call: TRBV6-5
j_call: TRBJ2-1
d_call: TRBD2
cdr3_length: 15
clone_size: -
cdr3_nt: TGTGCCAGCAGCGGACTAGCGGGAGGTAAAAATGAGCAGTTCTTC
cdr3_aa: CASSGLAGGKNEQFF

v_call: TRBV7-9
j_call: TRBJ2-3
d_call: TRBD2
cdr3_length: 16
clone_size: -
cdr3_nt: TGTGCCAGCAGCCGTAGGACTAGCGGGAGCACAGATACGCAGTATTTT
cdr3_aa: CASSRRTSGSTDTQYF

v_call: TRBV7-2
j_call: TRBJ1-5
d_call: -
cdr3_length: 15
clone_size: -
cdr3_nt: TGTGCCAGCAGCTTAGGATCAGTGAGCAATCAGCCCCAGCATTTT
cdr3_aa: CASSLGSVSNQPQHF

v_call: TRBV7-9
j_call: TRBJ2-3
d_call: TRBD2
cdr3_length: 18
clone_size: -
cdr3_nt: TGTGCCAGCAGCTATCGCGCCCTGGCGGGAGGTAGCACAGATACGCAGTATTTT
cdr3_aa: CASSYRALAGGSTDTQYF

v_call: TRBV2
j_call: TRBJ2-1
d_call: TRBD2
cdr3_length: 18
clone_size: -
cdr3_nt: TGTGCCAGCAGTCCCGGGACTAGCGGGAGGGCCAGGTACAATGAGCAGTTCTTC
cdr3_aa: CASSPGTSGRARYNEQFF

v_call: TRBV9
j_call: TRBJ2-2
d_call: -
cdr3_length: 13
clone_size: -
cdr3_nt: TGTGCCAGCAGCCTGCTACCCTCCGGGGAGCTGTTTTTT
cdr3_aa: CASSLLPSGELFF

v_call: TRBV25-1
j_call: TRBJ2-3
d_call: TRBD1
cdr3_length: 14
clone_size: -
cdr3_nt: TGTGCCAGCAGCGTCGACAGGGTTCAAGATACGCAGTATTTT
cdr3_aa: CASSVDRVQDTQYF

v_call: TRBV19
j_call: TRBJ1-4
d_call: -
cdr3_length: 15
clone_size: -
cdr3_nt: TGTGCCAGTAGCTTGGGACTGACCGTTAATGAAAAACTGTTTTTT
cdr3_aa: CASSLGLTVNEKLFF

v_call: TRBV5-1
j_call: TRBJ1-2
d_call: -
cdr3_length: 13
clone_size: -
cdr3_nt: TGCGCCAGCAGCTTGGGTTCCGGGGAGCGCTACACCTTC
cdr3_aa: CASSLGSGERYTF

v_call: TRBV9
j_call: TRBJ2-7
d_call: TRBD2
cdr3_length: 16
clone_size: -
cdr3_nt: TGTGCCAGCAGCGTAGCTGGGACTAGGGGTTCGTACGAGCAGTACTTC
cdr3_aa: CASSVAGTRGSYEQYF

v_call: TRBV6-5
j_call: TRBJ2-1
d_call: -
cdr3_length: 15
clone_size: -
cdr3_nt: TGTGCCAGCAGTAAACAGGGGACTAGGGGAAATGAGCAGTTCTTC
cdr3_aa: CASSKQGTRGNEQFF